Listed here are 28 T cell receptor beta chains from one sample, sequenced in a study of blood T cell repertoires in COVID-19. Assay: immunoSEQ multiplex PCR; the TCRdb copy retains only in-frame clones and omits some. This table has roughly 200,000 clones, 81% appearing once. Specimen: peripheral blood. The receptor source for this set is a woman between 40 and 50 years old with COVID-19, enrolled during active disease.

This clone occurred once. V gene TRBV3-1 (or the pseudogene TRBV3-2) combines with J gene TRBJ2-3; TRBD1 matches at 7 bases. CDR3 length: 14 amino acids. The germline gives CDR1 LGHDT, CDR2 YNNKEL (reference sequence). The V gene end was trimmed by 4 bases and the J gene end by 3 bases; junction bases not matched to a gene: 4. The CDR3 spells CASSRDRETDTQYF. Written as DNA, the CDR3 is TGTGCCAGCAGCCGGGACAGAGAGACAGATACGCAGTATTTT.

This clone was recorded once. CDR3 protein: CSVGVAGGKETQYF. Written as DNA, the CDR3 is TGCAGCGTTGGGGTAGCGGGAGGGAAAGAGACCCAGTACTTC. V gene TRBV29-1 combines with J gene TRBJ2-5, with 11 bases lining up with TRBD2. Germline V CDR1 and CDR2: SQVTM, ANQGSEA. The CDR3 has 14 amino acids. J was trimmed by 3 bases and V by 4 bases; bases with no gene match: 4.

The genes are TRBV7-3 and TRBJ2-7; TRBD1 aligns across 10 bases. The germline V gene encodes CDR1 SGHTA and CDR2 FQGTGA. The CDR3 runs 16 residues. With V trimmed by 5 bases and J by 5 bases, 12 bases remained unmatched. CDR3 bases: TGTGCCAGCAGCGATACCTCCTTGACAGGGGGCAACGAGCAGTACGTC. This encodes CASSDTSLTGGNEQYV.

This clone was seen just once. V usage is TRBV28 and J usage is TRBJ1-5; D is perhaps TRBD1 (5 bases). This CDR3 region has 15 residues. Trimming removed 5 bases at V and 0 bases at J, with 11 bases between. CDR1 and CDR2 from the germline V gene are MDHEN and SYDVKM. The CDR3 protein is CASSPYRHSNQPQHF. The CDR3 region has the DNA TGTGCCAGCAGTCCGTACAGGCATAGCAATCAGCCCCAGCATTTT.

The chain carries TRBV4-1 and TRBJ2-1; maybe TRBD2 (8 bases). CDR1 MGHRA and CDR2 YSYEKL come from the germline V gene. Trimming shortened V by 1 base and J by 8 bases, and 18 bases separated the two germline ends. This CDR3 comprises 16 residues. This CDR3 is CASSQANGRGLYEQFF. CDR3 bases: TGCGCCAGCAGCCAAGCAAACGGGAGGGGGCTGTATGAGCAGTTCTTC.

The chain employs TRBV14 and TRBJ2-3, with a possible D match to TRBD1 (7 bases). The V end lost 11 bases, the J end lost 3 bases, and 15 bases lay between the germline ends. The CDR3 contains 13 residues. CDR1 and CDR2 (germline): SGHDN, FVKESK. Here the CDR3 reads CASQGGLTDTQYF. The CDR3 nucleotides are TGTGCCTCCCAGGGGGGCCTGACAGATACGCAGTATTTT.

The chain carries TRBV30 and TRBJ2-5; D might be TRBD1 (6 bases). Germline loops: CDR1 GTSNPN, CDR2 SVGIG (reference sequence). The germline V and J ends were trimmed by 0 bases and 4 bases, with 9 bases remaining between them. The CDR3 is 13 residues long. The CDR3 here is CAWSVGGSETQYF. As DNA, the CDR3 is TGTGCCTGGAGTGTAGGGGGTTCAGAGACCCAGTACTTC.

For this clone: The identical CDR3 is also encoded by other nucleotide sequences in the sample. V usage is TRBV5-1 and J usage is TRBJ2-1, with 15 bases lining up with TRBD2. V dropped 4 bases and J dropped 3; count of bases not matched to a gene: 2. Germline-derived CDR1 and CDR2 are SGHRS and YFSETQ. The CDR3 covers 16 residues. CDR3 region: CASSPGLAGGYNEQFF. CDR3 coding DNA: TGCGCCAGCAGCCCGGGACTAGCGGGAGGCTACAATGAGCAGTTCTTC.

This clone occurred once. An end of the junction does not agree with germline; a read error may underlie this. V is TRBV5-4 and J is TRBJ2-7, with TRBD2 matching over 12 bases. CDR1 and CDR2 from the germline V gene are SGHNT and YYREEE (reference sequence). The CDR3 covers 13 residues. CDR3 protein: CASSSKTSGGPHF. In nucleotides, the CDR3 is TGTGCCAGCAGCTCCAAGACTAGCGGGGGCCCCCACTTC.

This clone was seen more than once but under ten times. The V call is TRBV9, the J call TRBJ2-1; 9 bases line up with TRBD2. Germline V gene lookup returns CDR1 SGDLS and CDR2 YYNGEE. Trimming took 0 bases from V and 6 from J; bases not matched to a gene: 4. The CDR3 runs 15 residues. This CDR3 reads CASSVGLAGSNEQFF. The CDR3 nucleotides are TGTGCCAGCAGCGTAGGGCTAGCGGGGAGCAATGAGCAGTTCTTC.

The rearrangement links TRBV6-5 to TRBJ1-1; possibly TRBD1 for D (5 bases). V lost 6 bases, J lost 2 bases, and 13 bases lay in between. The CDR3 spans 14 residues. Per the germline V gene, CDR1 is MNHEY and CDR2 is SVGAGI. CDR3 in DNA: TGTGCCAGCAGCCGATCGGGGGGAAACACTGAAGCTTTCTTT. This encodes CASSRSGGNTEAFF.

This clone has at least ten counts. This chain uses TRBV2 with TRBJ1-1; the match to TRBD1 covers 12 bases. This CDR3 is built from 12 residues. CDR1 is SNHLY and CDR2 is FYNNEI in the germline V gene. V was pared by 4 bases and J by 9 bases, with 0 bases of the junction left unmatched. The CDR3 DNA reads TGTGCCAGCAGTGGGGACAGGGGGCAAGCTTTCTTT. This translates into CASSGDRGQAFF.

This clone was recorded a few times. Because the CDR3's place on the DNA is in doubt, the DNA is left out and the CDR3 is given as listed by TCRdb. The gene calls are TRBV7-2 and TRBJ1-3; the DNA was not used to check the table's D call, TRBD1. Germline lookup yields CDR1 SGHTA and CDR2 FQGNSA. Both ends counted, the CDR3 spans 15 residues. CDR3 loop: CASSFGPGYRNTIYF.

This clone showed up just once. This sequence joins TRBV15 and TRBJ1-2; D is unclear. This CDR3 has 11 residues. Trimming removed 4 bases at V and 3 bases at J, with 3 bases between. Germline-derived CDR1 and CDR2 are LNHNV and YYDKDF (reference sequence). CDR3 residues: CATSNYYGYTF. The CDR3 DNA reads as TGTGCCACCAGCAACTACTATGGCTACACCTTC.

The sample holds many counts of this clone. This sequence joins TRBV30 and TRBJ2-2; D is possibly TRBD2 (6 bases). The V and J ends lost 8 bases and 6 bases respectively, with 16 bases between them. The CDR3 covers 13 residues. Germline lookup yields CDR1 GTSNPN and CDR2 SVGIG (reference sequence). CDR3 amino acids: CALGHAGSGELFF. The CDR3 DNA reads TGTGCCCTAGGACACGCGGGATCCGGGGAGCTGTTTTTT.

The chain couples TRBV14 to TRBJ1-4; TRBD1 matches at 7 bases. The CDR3 sequence is 16 residues long. Trimming cost V 3 bases and J 1 base; bases outside gene matches: 5. Germline CDR1 SGHDN, CDR2 FVKESK. The CDR3 DNA reads as TGTGCCAGCAGCCACTACAGACAGGGAACTAATGAAAAACTGTTTTTT. Translation gives CASSHYRQGTNEKLFF.

CDR3 DNA: TGTGCCACCAGCACACCCGCCACTAGCGGGAAATACGAGCAGTACTTC. This encodes CATSTPATSGKYEQYF. The chain combines TRBV15 with TRBJ2-7, with 10 nucleotides matching TRBD2. CDR1 LNHNV and CDR2 YYDKDF come from the germline V gene (reference sequence). With 4 bases clipped from V and 4 bases from J, the junction kept 10 bases outside the gene matches. The CDR3 contains 16 residues. Full variable domain (missing parts from reference TRBV15 and TRBJ2-7): DAMVIQNPRYQVTQFGKPVTLSCSQTLNHNVMYWYQQKSSQAPKLLFHYYDKDFNNEADTPDNFQSRRPNTSFCFLDIRSPGLGDTAMYLCATSTPATSGKYEQYFGPGTRLTVT.

The V and J genes are TRBV29-1 and TRBJ2-1; 9 nucleotides line up with TRBD2. The trim removed 6 bases at V and 0 bases at J, leaving 6 bases unmatched. Germline CDR1 SQVTM, CDR2 ANQGSEA. The CDR3 totals 15 residues. CDR3 coding DNA: TGCAGCGTCAGACTAGCGGAGGGCTCCTACAATGAGCAGTTCTTC. It encodes CSVRLAEGSYNEQFF.

This chain joins TRBV10-3 and TRBJ2-3; D is possibly TRBD1 (6 bases). Trimming took off 0 bases at V and 6 bases at J, with 13 bases between the two ends. This CDR3 is built from 15 residues. Germline V gene data show CDR1 as ENHRY and CDR2 as SYGVKD. The CDR3 loop is CAISESARTADTQYF. In DNA, the CDR3 is TGTGCCATCAGTGAGTCCGCTCGGACAGCCGATACGCAGTATTTT.

The rearrangement joins TRBV7-4 to TRBJ2-1; tentatively, D is TRBD1 (7 bases). The germline CDR1 and CDR2 sequences are SGHVT and SQSDAQ. Trimming took off 1 base at V and 3 bases at J, with 10 bases between the two ends. The length of the CDR3 is 15 residues. CDR3 in amino acids: CASSLGRDSYNEQFF. The CDR3, as DNA: TGTGCCAGCAGCTTAGGGCGGGACAGCTACAATGAGCAGTTCTTC.

J is TRBJ1-3 and V is TRBV14; D unresolved. CDR3 length: 15 amino acids. Trimming removed 0 bases at V and 4 bases at J, with 10 bases between. CDR1 is SGHDN, CDR2 FVKESK, per germline. This chain's CDR3 is CASSQDGGPGNTIYF. The CDR3 bases are TGTGCCAGCAGCCAAGATGGAGGGCCAGGAAACACCATATATTTT.

The V call is TRBV30, the J call TRBJ2-2; D is possibly TRBD2 (6 bases). Trimming removed 5 bases from V and 4 bases from J, with 11 bases in between. This CDR3 contains 13 residues. Germline loops: CDR1 GTSNPN, CDR2 SVGIG (reference sequence). CDR3 protein: CAWGGGFTGELFF. The CDR3 coding sequence is TGTGCCTGGGGAGGAGGGTTCACCGGGGAGCTGTTTTTT.

The genes are TRBV2 and TRBJ1-1; perhaps TRBD1 as D (5 bases). Germline V gene lookup returns CDR1 SNHLY and CDR2 FYNNEI. The CDR3 consists of 13 residues. V lost 8 bases to trimming and J lost 0 bases, with 10 bases between them. Here the CDR3 reads CASGRELNTEAFF. DNA of the CDR3: TGTGCCAGCGGCAGGGAACTGAACACTGAAGCTTTCTTT.

The chain has TRBV19 and TRBJ2-7; TRBD1 matches 7 bases. V gave up 1 base and J gave up 3 bases; unmatched junction bases: 0. This CDR3 comprises 13 residues. Germline-derived CDR1 and CDR2 are LNHDA and SQIVND (reference sequence). The CDR3 loop is CASSIGQGYEQYV. CDR3 in DNA: TGTGCCAGTAGTATAGGACAGGGCTACGAGCAGTACGTC.

The J gene is TRBJ1-5, the V gene TRBV9; 7 bases align to TRBD1. Germline V gene lookup returns CDR1 SGDLS and CDR2 YYNGEE. V dropped 4 bases and J dropped 4; count of bases not matched to a gene: 8. The CDR3 is 15 residues long. The CDR3 bases are TGTGCCAGCAGCTCCGGCGACAGGGTAAATCAGCCCCAGCATTTT. Translated: CASSSGDRVNQPQHF.

The chain recombines TRBV12-3 or TRBV12-4 with TRBJ2-1; D remains ambiguous. The CDR3 sequence is 12 residues long. V was shortened by 8 bases and J by 8 bases, with 13 bases between the two germline ends. Here the CDR3 reads CASSQEVYEQFF. The CDR3 region has the DNA TGTGCCAGCTCCCAAGAGGTATATGAGCAGTTCTTC.

J is TRBJ1-2 and V is TRBV28; the match to TRBD1 covers 10 bases. The CDR3 runs 16 residues. Trimming cost V 4 bases and J 4 bases; bases outside gene matches: 9. Germline V gene sequence: CDR1 MDHEN, CDR2 SYDVKM. The CDR3 sequence: CASSSIPGDRGYGYTF. The CDR3 nucleotides read TGTGCCAGCAGTTCGATACCAGGGGACAGGGGCTATGGCTACACCTTC.

The chain has TRBV11-3 and TRBJ1-4; tentatively, D is TRBD1 (6 bases). This CDR3 spans 16 amino acids. Germline V gene sequence: CDR1 SGHNT, CDR2 YENEEA. Between the trimmed V and J ends, which lost 5 bases and 1 base, there was a span of 14 bases. The CDR3 DNA is TGTGCCAGCAGCCCCCTCAAGGGGGAAACTAATGAAAAACTGTTTTTT. Protein: CASSPLKGETNEKLFF.